This TCR beta chain was sequenced during a study of blood T cells in healthy people across ages. Sample-barcoded 5' priming and a J-beta primer mix drove a second PCR of 7 to 11 cycles. Via MiXCR, TCRdb re-called the 5' RACE reads, giving one row per CDR3 protein. The sample holds hundreds of thousands of distinct CDR3 sequences, 21% seen once. This clonotype was seen only a few times. CDR1 is SNHLY, CDR2 FYNNEI, per germline. V was cut by 7 bases and J by 0 bases, with 7 bases left in between. This CDR3 spans 14 amino acids. Sequenced input: blood. This receptor was identified in a man in his sixties or seventies in good health. The chain combines TRBV2 with TRBJ2-6; D gene ambiguous. This CDR3 reads CASNSLSGANVLTF. The CDR3 coding sequence is TGTGCCAGCAACAGCCTCTCTGGGGCCAACGTCCTGACTTTC.